This T cell receptor (beta chain) was sequenced for a study of early T cells in non-severe SARS-CoV-2 infection. Study-wide context: RNA in bulk from unsorted whole blood was sequenced, and chains were unpaired. Study-level results: Comparison of clonotypes with VDJdb favored anti-spike CD8 responses while missing private and CD4 specificities.

In this sample, this clonotype turned up a few times. Its antigen remains unknown. V lost 6 bases and J lost 9, with 12 bases in between. This CDR3 region has 12 residues. Germline V gives CDR1 MNHEY, CDR2 SMNVEV (reference sequence). Researchers tagged individual cDNA molecules with unique molecular identifiers. TCRdb re-called the 5' RACE reads through MiXCR, storing one row per CDR3 protein. The data show some 50,000 distinct CDR3 sequences, with roughly 8.7% seen just once and about 3.9% held by the top ten. The clonotype was recovered from an adult who was a healthcare worker with PCR-confirmed SARS-CoV-2 infection or an uninfected control (not recorded which). The chain joins TRBV27 to TRBJ1-5; D may be TRBD1 (6 bases). The source material was whole blood, sampled at baseline. As DNA, the CDR3 is TGTGCCAGCAGGACAGGAGCACGGCCCCAGCATTTT. This codes for CASRTGARPQHF.